Presented here are 15 T cell receptor beta chains from one specimen sequenced in a study of regulatory T cells in long-lasting Graves disease. Noted time point: newly diagnosed GD, antithyroid drugs for less than 3 months. TCR sequences were obtained from RNA taken from PBMCs. To make TCR beta libraries, researchers used iRepertoire HTBI primers and Arm-PCR of CDR3 regions. Using its own MiXCR run on the multiplex PCR reads, TCRdb lists one record per CDR3 protein. The table shows around 250,000 distinct CDR3 sequences, with 15% to 20% occurring only once. The sample was also reused in another study, on T cells in Graves' hyperthyroidism and ophthalmopathy.

Sequencing was performed on peripheral blood mononuclear cells (PBMCs), taken at new diagnosis, from a patient treated with antithyroid drugs. These receptors were obtained from a woman under 40 with Graves disease.

This clonotype was seen many times. This sequence joins TRBV5-4 and TRBJ1-2; no clear D gene. This CDR3 is built from 14 residues. CDR1 and CDR2 from the germline V gene are SGHNT and YYREEE (reference sequence). Trimming shortened V by 4 bases and J by 8 bases, and 18 bases separated the two germline ends. In DNA form, the CDR3 reads TGTGCCAGCAGCGTCCAGGCGGAGGTCAGGGGCTACACCTTC. Translated, it gives CASSVQAEVRGYTF.

This clonotype appeared many times. The rearrangement links TRBV6-1 to TRBJ2-6; D might be TRBD1 (5 bases). V was pared by 5 bases and J by 0 bases, with 8 bases between. The length of the CDR3 is 15 residues. Germline CDR1 MNHNS, CDR2 SASEGT. The CDR3 DNA is TGTGCCAGCAGTCGACAGCACTCTGGGGCCAACGTCCTGACTTTC. It specifies CASSRQHSGANVLTF.

This clonotype was detected ten times or more. The V gene is TRBV7-9, the J gene TRBJ2-7; D call uncertain. The V end was cut by 3 bases, the J end by 2 bases, with 8 bases between. CDR3 length equals 13 residues. CDR1 and CDR2 (germline): SEHNR, FQNEAQ (reference sequence). The CDR3 spells CASSLIGPYEQYF. CDR3 coding DNA: TGTGCCAGCAGCTTGATAGGGCCCTACGAGCAGTACTTC.

This clonotype has ten or more counts. Being one base from a much bigger clone, this may be a read error. V and J are TRBV3-1 and TRBJ2-1; D unclear. CDR3 length equals 16 residues. Germline V CDR1 and CDR2: LGHDT, YNNKEL (reference sequence). In DNA form, the CDR3 reads TGTGCCAGCAGCCGCACTATAGTCCAGTCCTACAATGGGCAGTTCTTC. This sequence encodes CASSRTIVQSYNGQFF.

This clonotype showed up many times. Its ends do not fully match the called genes, so a read error is possible. The chain couples TRBV5-1 to TRBJ1-2; 8 nucleotides agree with TRBD1. This CDR3 is built from 15 residues. Germline-derived CDR1 and CDR2 are SGHRS and YFSETQ. The CDR3 reads CASSLGGTGNYGYTF. The CDR3 DNA reads as TGTGCCAGCAGCTTAGGAGGGACAGGCAACTATGGCTACACCTTC.

This chain joins TRBV19 and TRBJ1-4, with 11 nucleotides matching TRBD1. CDR1 is LNHDA and CDR2 is SQIVND in the germline V gene (reference sequence). The CDR3 sequence is 16 residues long. Trimming cost V 6 bases and J 8 bases; bases outside gene matches: 11. The CDR3 nucleotides read TGTGCCAGTAGCCCCTCTGGGGGACAGGGGGGAGAAAAACTGTTTTTT. Residues: CASSPSGGQGGEKLFF.

This clonotype was recorded at least ten times. This rearrangement joins TRBV7-9 to TRBJ1-2; 9 bases align to TRBD1. The CDR3 runs 15 residues. Germline V gene lookup returns CDR1 SEHNR and CDR2 FQNEAQ (reference sequence). Trimming cost V 5 bases and J 6 bases; bases outside gene matches: 10. In nucleotides, the CDR3 is TGTGCCAGCAGCCCCGCTGGTGACAGGGGGGATGGCTACACCTTC. Amino acids: CASSPAGDRGDGYTF.

This clonotype came up many times. The V gene is TRBV7-2, the J gene TRBJ1-1, with D perhaps TRBD1 (5 bases). Germline V gene lookup returns CDR1 SGHTA and CDR2 FQGNSA. Trimming shortened V by 0 bases and J by 0 bases, and 17 bases separated the two germline ends. The CDR3 consists of 18 residues. As DNA, the CDR3 is TGTGCCAGCAGCTTAGCAGTGCGGGGGTCCTCTATGAACACTGAAGCTTTCTTT. It codes for CASSLAVRGSSMNTEAFF. The full variable domain, in which reference TRBV7-2 and TRBJ1-1 provide the parts outside the CDR3, is GAGVSQSPSNKVTEKGKDVELRCDPISGHTALYWYRQSLGQGLEFLIYFQGNSAPDKSGLPSDRFSAERTGGSVSTLTIQRTQQEDSAVYLCASSLAVRGSSMNTEAFFGQGTRLTVV.

A word on this clonotype: One junction end disagrees with the germline gene, perhaps due to a read error. The J gene is TRBJ2-7, the V gene TRBV4-1, with unresolved D. The CDR3 extends over 14 amino acids. CDR1 and CDR2 from the germline V gene are MGHRA and YSYEKL. The CDR3 reads CASSHPNEGNEQYF. DNA for the CDR3: TGTGCCAGCAGCCACCCAAACGAAGGGAACGAGCAGTACTTC.

This chain uses TRBV5-6 with TRBJ1-2; D not certain. Looked up from germline, CDR1 is SGHDT and CDR2 is YYEEEE. This CDR3 has 13 amino acids. The ends were cut back, 1 base at V and 9 bases at J, with 13 bases in the middle. The chain's CDR3 is CASSLKGLRSYTF. CDR3 nucleotide sequence: TGTGCCAGCAGCTTGAAGGGCCTAAGGAGCTACACCTTC. Variable domain in full (rest from reference TRBV5-6 and TRBJ1-2): DAGVTQSPTHLIKTRGQQVTLRCSPKSGHDTVSWYQQALGQGPQFIFQYYEEEERQRGNFPDRFSGHQFPNYSSELNVNALLLGDSALYLCASSLKGLRSYTFGSGTRLTVV.

This clonotype was counted at least ten times. The J gene is TRBJ2-7, the V gene TRBV20-1; TRBD2 agrees at 9 bases. The junction had 8 bases not matched to a gene; V was cut back by 1 base and J by 1 base. The CDR3 covers 16 residues. The germline V gene encodes CDR1 DFQATT and CDR2 SNEGSKA (reference sequence). The CDR3, as DNA: TGCAGTGCTAGAGGTGGCGGCGGGGGGGCTTCCTACGAGCAGTACTTC. Amino acid sequence: CSARGGGGGASYEQYF.

This clonotype has ten or more counts. The chain combines TRBV6-1 with TRBJ2-7; D might be TRBD2 (5 bases). Germline V gene sequence: CDR1 MNHNS, CDR2 SASEGT. Between the trimmed V and J ends, which lost 2 bases and 2 bases, there was a span of 10 bases. CDR3 length: 14 residues. CDR3 sequence: CASSELSGAYEQYF. The CDR3 DNA reads TGTGCCAGCAGTGAACTGAGCGGAGCCTACGAGCAGTACTTC.

This clonotype was counted at least ten times. The chain uses TRBV29-1 and TRBJ1-1, with a weak D call TRBD1 (6 bases). The CDR3 is made up of 14 amino acids. Trimming removed 4 bases at V and 1 base at J, with 13 bases between. From germline, CDR1 is SQVTM and CDR2 ANQGSEA. The CDR3 DNA sequence: TGCAGCGTTGTGAGGGACATCAAGAACACTGAAGCTTTCTTT. Protein: CSVVRDIKNTEAFF.

This clonotype was counted many times. CDR3 amino acids: CASSFSDRGSTEAFF. CDR3 DNA sequence: TGTGCCAGCAGCTTCTCTGACAGGGGGAGCACTGAAGCTTTCTTT. This sequence joins TRBV7-8 and TRBJ1-1; 9 nucleotides line up with TRBD1. CDR3 length: 15 residues. Germline values: CDR1 SGHVS, CDR2 FQNEAQ. J was trimmed by 4 bases and V by 3 bases; bases with no gene match: 6. Looking up the rest from reference TRBV7-8 and TRBJ1-1 gives the full variable domain: GAGVSQSPRYKVAKRGQDVALRCDPISGHVSLFWYQQALGQGPEFLTYFQNEAQLDKSGLPSDRFFAERPEGSVSTLKIQRTQQEDSAVYLCASSFSDRGSTEAFFGQGTRLTVV.

This clonotype has a count of ten or more. The V call is TRBV12-3 or TRBV12-4, the J call TRBJ1-1; D not resolved. The CDR3 runs to 14 residues. V was pared by 7 bases and J by 0 bases, with 12 bases between. The CDR3 reads CASKSWNMNTEAFF. The CDR3 coding sequence is TGTGCCAGCAAATCGTGGAATATGAACACTGAAGCTTTCTTT.